This paragraph reports one T cell receptor beta chain. The antigen it binds to is not known. No base-level quality is on record; no much larger clone is a single base apart. Libraries came from 5' RACE. The sequencing machine was an Illumina HiSeq 2000. Template switching introduced a universal primer binding site; the final cDNA contained a unique molecular identifier, enabling accurate counting of TCR cDNA molecules. Specific primers in the conserved constant-segment region were used to synthesize first-strand cDNA for the TCR alpha and beta chains. Each cDNA library was double barcoded, with a SMART-Mk sample barcode plus Illumina barcodes, to control for contamination. TruSeq adapter sequences along with Illumina sample barcodes were introduced in two successive PCR steps. TCR alpha and beta cDNA libraries were sequenced on the Illumina HiSeq platform with custom primers. As for the original processing: MiGEC was used to process raw reads and extract unique molecular identifiers, and MiXCR was used to find CDR3 positions. For each individual, recombination models were inferred using an EM algorithm with the repgenHMM and IGoR tools. Shared clonotype analysis was performed with the tcR package in R, normalizing sharing by the product of cloneset sizes. Out-of-frame nonproductive sequences were analyzed to study raw recombination free of thymic and clonal selection effects. TCRdb reanalyzed the raw reads on its own, using fastp at Q25 for trimming and MiXCR for clone calling, and kept in-frame beta chains. Rows merge per CDR3 protein into single entries with the most common DNA and genes. The V and J calls were not made by the authors but by TCRdb's processing. The sample yields some 790,000 distinct CDR3 sequences; approximately 18% were counted once. The ten largest clonotypes hold less than 15% of the sample.

Only healthy Caucasian donors were included. The twin cohort comprised three pairs of female monozygotic twins, all aged roughly 18 to 29 years. Peripheral blood mononuclear cells were the source from which RNA for the TCR libraries was isolated. The CDR3 starts with the cysteine, ends with the phenylalanine, and has 16 residues. Here the CDR3 DNA is all that survives: 48 bases in frame from base 1. Trimming removed 0 bases from V and 0 bases from J; the gene matches leave 6 bases unexplained. CDR1 is given as SGDLS and CDR2 as YYNGEE, both from the germline V gene. This sample stems from a study of identical twins (dated by TCRdb to between 2015 and 2016). In the study overall: To test whether fetal clonotypes persist, this study deep-sequenced TCR alpha and beta repertoires from monozygotic twins, from unrelated adults of various ages, and from cord blood. To rule out contamination, the twin experiments were replicated at different times with different library preparation protocols. What the study reported, not specific to this receptor: Recombination models systematically underestimated out-of-frame TCR alpha sharing in monozygotic twins but agreed with sharing between unrelated individuals. Fewer insertions were carried by abundant cord blood beta clonotypes, a similar but weaker trend appeared in young adult naive repertoires, and no such trend appeared in memory repertoires. In beta out-of-frame sequences, excess twin sharing was weaker, because having fewer shared sequences lowered the signal-to-noise ratio. Invariant T cells such as MAIT and iNKT could partly confound zero-insertion analyses, though diverse VJ usage argued against this for most clonotypes. Out-of-frame TCR alpha sequences shared between twins showed an excess of low generation-probability sequences compared with coincidental sharing between unrelated individuals. Because the same donors could not be followed over many years, the conclusions relied on cross-sectional statistical analysis.

The same data also contributed to another study, on T cells expressing NK-cell markers. Looking at the second paper: Fewer than ten donors provided sorted CD3+CD56+NKG2C+, CD3+CD56+NKG2C- and CD3+CD56-NKG2C+ T-cell subsets, whose TCR beta-chain repertoires were profiled. Among the eight sequenced donors, only one was HCMV-seronegative, while the other seven were HCMV-seropositive. In several experiments an anti-gammadeltaTCR antibody was added to restrict sorting to alphabetaTCR-expressing T cells. In roughly six donors, the dominant CD3+CD56+NKG2C+ clonotypes ranked among the top 10 CD8+ clonotypes, making up roughly 1.0-8% of CD8+ T cells. Those dominant clonotypes were again the most abundant among CD3+CD56-NKG2C+ cells in a handful of donors, at roughly 28.3-65%. It remained unclear whether the expanded NKG2C-expressing T cell clones were specific for HCMV antigens. All eight donors whose samples were sequenced were randomly selected healthy volunteers, three of them men and five women. To determine HCMV serostatus, a commercial ELISA kit was used to detect HCMV-specific IgG in serum. For six donors, bulk peripheral blood T-cell repertoires were additionally sequenced from unsorted PBMC. MIGEC handled demultiplexing of the reads and grouping by UMI, while MiTCR was used to assemble and quantify clonotypes. To exclude erroneous sequences, any TCR cDNA sequence not supported by at least two reads was discarded. The tcR package was used for downstream repertoire analysis, and clonotypes were matched across fractions by CDR3 nucleotide sequence plus V segment. VDJmatch was used to annotate antigen specificity against VDJdb, with one amino acid substitution allowed in CDR3.

The origin of this receptor is a woman aged 18-29 years in good health. This sequence uses TRBV9 and TRBJ2-7, with 7 middle bases fitting TRBD2. Material for sequencing was PBMCs. The CDR3 reads as follows: CASSVGSGPYSYEQYF. Here is the DNA: TGTGCCAGCAGCGTAGGTAGCGGGCCCTACTCCTACGAGCAGTACTTC.